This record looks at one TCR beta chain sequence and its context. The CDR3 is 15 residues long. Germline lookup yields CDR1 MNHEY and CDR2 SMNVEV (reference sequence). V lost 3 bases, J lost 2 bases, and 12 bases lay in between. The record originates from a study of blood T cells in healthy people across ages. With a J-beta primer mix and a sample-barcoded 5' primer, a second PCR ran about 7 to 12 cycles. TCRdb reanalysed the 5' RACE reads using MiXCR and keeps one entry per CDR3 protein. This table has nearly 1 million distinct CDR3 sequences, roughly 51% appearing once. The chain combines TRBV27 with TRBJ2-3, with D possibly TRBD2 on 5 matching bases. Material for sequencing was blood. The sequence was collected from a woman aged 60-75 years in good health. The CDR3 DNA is TGTGCCAGCAGTTTCGGCCGGGGAACCACAGATACGCAGTATTTT. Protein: CASSFGRGTTDTQYF.